This T cell receptor beta chain came from a study of T cells in Graves' hyperthyroidism and ophthalmopathy. Whole-study findings and limits: It was a median approximately 6.9 months before onset that the model predicted ophthalmopathy.

In this sample, this clonotype turned up many times. Its specificity is unknown. Amplified TCR beta CDR3 regions derived from RNA transcripts. First-round RT-PCR of the TCR CDR3 relied on the HTBI primer set. TCRdb reanalysed the multiplex PCR reads using MiXCR and keeps one entry per CDR3 protein. Here the sample spans about 320,000 distinct CDR3 sequences, roughly 15% being singletons. Germline V gives CDR1 SGHRS, CDR2 YFSETQ. The length of the CDR3 is 13 residues. V dropped 4 bases and J dropped 4 bases, with 11 bases sitting between them. The genes are TRBV5-1 and TRBJ1-2; D uncertain. The specimen was blood. This clonotype originated in a man aged 25-45 years with Graves' hyperthyroidism. Here the CDR3 DNA reads TGCGCCAGCAGCGGGGAATCAACCTATGGCTACACCTTC. Encoded protein: CASSGESTYGYTF.